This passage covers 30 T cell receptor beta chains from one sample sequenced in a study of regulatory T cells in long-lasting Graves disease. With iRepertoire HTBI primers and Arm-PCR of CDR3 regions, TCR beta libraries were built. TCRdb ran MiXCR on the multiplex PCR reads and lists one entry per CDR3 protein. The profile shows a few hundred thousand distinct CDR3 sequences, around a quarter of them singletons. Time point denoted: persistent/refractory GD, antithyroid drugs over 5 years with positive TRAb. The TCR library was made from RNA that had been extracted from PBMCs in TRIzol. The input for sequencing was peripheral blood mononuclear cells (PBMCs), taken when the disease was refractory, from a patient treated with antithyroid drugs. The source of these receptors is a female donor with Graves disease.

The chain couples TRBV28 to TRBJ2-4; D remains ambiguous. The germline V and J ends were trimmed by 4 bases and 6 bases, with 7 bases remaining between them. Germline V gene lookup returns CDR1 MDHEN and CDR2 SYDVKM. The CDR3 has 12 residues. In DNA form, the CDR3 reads TGTGCCAGCAGTTCAAATATAAACATTCAGTACTTC. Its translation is CASSSNINIQYF.

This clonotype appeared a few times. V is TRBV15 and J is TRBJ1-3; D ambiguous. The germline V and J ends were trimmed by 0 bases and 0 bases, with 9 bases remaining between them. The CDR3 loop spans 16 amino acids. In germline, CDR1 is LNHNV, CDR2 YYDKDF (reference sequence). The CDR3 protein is CATSRDSANSGNTIYF. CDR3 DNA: TGTGCCACCAGCAGAGATTCGGCGAACTCTGGAAACACCATATATTTT.

CDR3 sequence reads: CASSEGQPIYGYTF. The CDR3 bases are TGTGCCAGCAGCGAGGGACAGCCAATTTATGGCTACACCTTC. This chain uses TRBV6-2 or TRBV6-3 with TRBJ1-2, with 7 positions matching TRBD1. CDR1 and CDR2 (germline): MNHEY, SVGEGT. The CDR3 loop spans 14 amino acids. The V gene end was trimmed by 6 bases and the J gene end by 5 bases; junction bases not matched to a gene: 9.

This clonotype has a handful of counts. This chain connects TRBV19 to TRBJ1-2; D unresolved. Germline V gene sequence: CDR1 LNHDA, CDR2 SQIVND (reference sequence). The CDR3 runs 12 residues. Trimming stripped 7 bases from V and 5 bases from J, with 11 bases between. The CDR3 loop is CASNRNSYGYTF. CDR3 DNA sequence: TGTGCCAGTAACCGAAACTCATATGGCTACACCTTC.

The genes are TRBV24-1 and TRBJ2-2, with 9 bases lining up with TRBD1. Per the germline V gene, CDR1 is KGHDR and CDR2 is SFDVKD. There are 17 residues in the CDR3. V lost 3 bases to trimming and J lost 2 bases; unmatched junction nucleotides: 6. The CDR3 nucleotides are TGTGCCACCAGTGATCCTAGACAGGGGGGCAACACCGGGGAGCTGTTTTTT. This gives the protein CATSDPRQGGNTGELFF.

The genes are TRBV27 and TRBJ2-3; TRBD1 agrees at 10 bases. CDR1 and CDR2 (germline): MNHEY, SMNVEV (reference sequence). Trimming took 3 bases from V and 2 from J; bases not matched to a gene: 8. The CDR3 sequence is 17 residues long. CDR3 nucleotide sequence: TGTGCCAGCAGTTTCTACCCCGGACAGGGGGTCACAGATACGCAGTATTTT. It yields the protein CASSFYPGQGVTDTQYF.

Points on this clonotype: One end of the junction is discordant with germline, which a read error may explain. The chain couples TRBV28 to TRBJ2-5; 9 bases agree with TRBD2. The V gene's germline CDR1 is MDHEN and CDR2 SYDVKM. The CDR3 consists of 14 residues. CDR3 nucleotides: TGTGCCGGCAGTTTCACCAGCGGGAGGGAGACCCAGTACTTC. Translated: CAGSFTSGRETQYF. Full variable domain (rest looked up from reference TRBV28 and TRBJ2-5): DVKVTQSSRYLVKRTGEKVFLECVQDMDHENMFWYRQDPGLGLRLIYFSYDVKMKEKGDIPEGYSVSREKKERFSLILESASTNQTSMYLCAGSFTSGRETQYFGPGTRLLVL.

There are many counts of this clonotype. CDR3 sequence (DNA): TGTGCCAGCACCCCAGGGGGGTGGTACCAAGAGACCCAGTACTTC. The encoded protein is CASTPGGWYQETQYF. The chain couples TRBV7-2 to TRBJ2-5; tentatively, D is TRBD1 (7 bases). CDR1 and CDR2 (germline): SGHTA, FQGNSA. The CDR3 sequence is 15 residues long. Trimming removed 7 bases at V and 0 bases at J, with 15 bases between.

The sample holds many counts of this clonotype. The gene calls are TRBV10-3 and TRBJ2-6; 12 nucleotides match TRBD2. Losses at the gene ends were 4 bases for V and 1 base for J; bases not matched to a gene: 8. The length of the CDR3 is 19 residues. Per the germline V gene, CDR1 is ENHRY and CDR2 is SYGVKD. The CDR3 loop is CAISVPTSGSPSGANVLTF. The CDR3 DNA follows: TGTGCCATCAGTGTCCCGACTAGCGGGAGCCCGTCTGGGGCCAACGTCCTGACTTTC.

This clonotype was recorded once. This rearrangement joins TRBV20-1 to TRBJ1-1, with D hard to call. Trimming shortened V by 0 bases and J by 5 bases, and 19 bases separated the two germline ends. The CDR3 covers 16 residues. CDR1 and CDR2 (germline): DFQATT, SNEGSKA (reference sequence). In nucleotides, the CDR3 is TGCAGTGCTAGAGATATACGATCGGGAGGGAGGACTGAAGCTTTCTTT. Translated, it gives CSARDIRSGGRTEAFF.

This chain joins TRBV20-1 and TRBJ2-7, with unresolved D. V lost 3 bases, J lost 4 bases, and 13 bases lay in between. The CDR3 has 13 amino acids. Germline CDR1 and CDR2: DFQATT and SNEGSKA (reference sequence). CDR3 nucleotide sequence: TGCAGTGCTAGTTCACAGTGGTCTTACGAGCAGTACTTC. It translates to CSASSQWSYEQYF.

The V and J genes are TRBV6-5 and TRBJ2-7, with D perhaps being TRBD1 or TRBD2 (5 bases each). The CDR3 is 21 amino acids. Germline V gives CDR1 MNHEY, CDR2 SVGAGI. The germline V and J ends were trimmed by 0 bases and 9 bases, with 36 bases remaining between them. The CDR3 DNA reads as TGTGCCAGCAGTTACTCCAATTTCGGGGTGGAAGGGCAAGGGGCAAAGGCAAGGCAGTACTTC. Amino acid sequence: CASSYSNFGVEGQGAKARQYF.

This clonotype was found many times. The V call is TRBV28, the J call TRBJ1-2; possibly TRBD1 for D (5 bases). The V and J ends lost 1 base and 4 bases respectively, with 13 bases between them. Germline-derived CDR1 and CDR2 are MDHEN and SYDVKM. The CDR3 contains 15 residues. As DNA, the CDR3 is TGTGCCAGCAGTTTATCGGCAGGGCGCGGCTATGGCTACACCTTC. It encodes CASSLSAGRGYGYTF.

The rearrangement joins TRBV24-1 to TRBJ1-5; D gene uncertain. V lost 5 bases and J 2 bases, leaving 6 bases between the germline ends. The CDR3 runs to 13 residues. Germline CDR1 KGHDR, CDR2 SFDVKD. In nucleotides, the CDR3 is TGTGCCACCAGTGGACCCGGCAATCAGCCCCAGCATTTT. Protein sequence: CATSGPGNQPQHF.

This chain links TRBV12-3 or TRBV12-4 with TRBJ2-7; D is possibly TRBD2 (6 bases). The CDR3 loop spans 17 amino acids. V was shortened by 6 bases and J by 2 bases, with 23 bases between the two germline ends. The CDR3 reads CASSTFSGSGPTYEQYF. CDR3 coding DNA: TGTGCCAGCAGCACTTTTAGCGGCTCCGGCCCCACCTACGAGCAGTACTTC.

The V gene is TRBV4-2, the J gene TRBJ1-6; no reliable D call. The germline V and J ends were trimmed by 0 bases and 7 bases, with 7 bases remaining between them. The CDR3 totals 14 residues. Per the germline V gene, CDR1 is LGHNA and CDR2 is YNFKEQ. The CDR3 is CASSQDWANSPLHF. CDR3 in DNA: TGTGCCAGCAGCCAAGATTGGGCAAATTCACCCCTCCACTTT.

Here the CDR3 reads CASSLSGQTNQPQHF. For the CDR3, the DNA is TGCGCCAGCAGCTTGTCCGGACAGACCAATCAGCCCCAGCATTTT. The V and J genes are TRBV5-1 and TRBJ1-5; D is perhaps TRBD1 (6 bases). The V gene lost 1 base and the J gene lost 3 bases, with 11 bases spanning the gap. Germline CDR1 reads SGHRS; CDR2 reads YFSETQ. The CDR3 totals 15 residues.

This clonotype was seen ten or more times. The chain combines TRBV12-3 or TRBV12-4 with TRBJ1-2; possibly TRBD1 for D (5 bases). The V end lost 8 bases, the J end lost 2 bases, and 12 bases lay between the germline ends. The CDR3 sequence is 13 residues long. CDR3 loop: CASSGVKNYGYTF. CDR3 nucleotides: TGTGCCAGCTCGGGGGTGAAGAACTATGGCTACACCTTC.

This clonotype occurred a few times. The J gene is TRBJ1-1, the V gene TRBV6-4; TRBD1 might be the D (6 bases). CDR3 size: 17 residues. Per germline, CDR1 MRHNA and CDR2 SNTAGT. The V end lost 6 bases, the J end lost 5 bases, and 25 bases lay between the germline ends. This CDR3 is CASRNNRDLSSRTEAFF. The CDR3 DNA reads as TGTGCCAGCAGAAATAACAGGGATCTCAGTAGTCGAACTGAAGCTTTCTTT.

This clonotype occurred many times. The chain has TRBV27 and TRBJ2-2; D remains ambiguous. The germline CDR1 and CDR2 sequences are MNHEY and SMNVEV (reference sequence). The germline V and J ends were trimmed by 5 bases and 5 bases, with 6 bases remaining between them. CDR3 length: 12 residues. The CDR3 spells CASSPWTGELFF. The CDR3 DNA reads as TGTGCCAGCAGTCCGTGGACCGGGGAGCTGTTTTTT.

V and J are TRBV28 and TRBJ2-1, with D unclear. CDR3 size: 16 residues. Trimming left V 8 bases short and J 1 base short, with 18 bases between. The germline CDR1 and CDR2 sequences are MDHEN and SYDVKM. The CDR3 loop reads CASLGLVLGSYNEQFF. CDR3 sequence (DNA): TGTGCCAGCTTAGGGCTGGTGTTGGGTTCCTACAATGAGCAGTTCTTC.

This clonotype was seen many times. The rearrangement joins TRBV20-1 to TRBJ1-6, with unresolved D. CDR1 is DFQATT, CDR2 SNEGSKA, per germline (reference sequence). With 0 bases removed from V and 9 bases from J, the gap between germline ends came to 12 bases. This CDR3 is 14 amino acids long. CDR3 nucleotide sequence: TGCAGTGCTAGAGATAACAGAGAGGCTTCACCCCTCCACTTT. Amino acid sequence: CSARDNREASPLHF.

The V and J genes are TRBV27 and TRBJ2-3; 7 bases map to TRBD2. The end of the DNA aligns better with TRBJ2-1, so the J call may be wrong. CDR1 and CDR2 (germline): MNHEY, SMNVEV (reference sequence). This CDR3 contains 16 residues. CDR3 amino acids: CASSSPGSGKGNEQFF. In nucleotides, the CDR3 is TGTGCCAGCAGTTCCCCTGGGAGCGGGAAGGGGAATGAGCAGTTCTTC.

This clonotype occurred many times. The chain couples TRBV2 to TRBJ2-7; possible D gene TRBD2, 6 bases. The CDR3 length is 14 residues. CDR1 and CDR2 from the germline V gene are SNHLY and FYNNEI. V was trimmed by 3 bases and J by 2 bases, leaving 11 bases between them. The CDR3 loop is CASSDPGSTYEQYF. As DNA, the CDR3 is TGTGCCAGCAGTGATCCCGGGAGTACCTACGAGCAGTACTTC.

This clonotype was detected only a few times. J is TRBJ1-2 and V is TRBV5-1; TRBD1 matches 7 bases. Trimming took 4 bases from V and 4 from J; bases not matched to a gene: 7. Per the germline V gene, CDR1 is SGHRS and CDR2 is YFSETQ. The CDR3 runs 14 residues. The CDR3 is CASSPGDSSYGYTF. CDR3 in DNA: TGCGCCAGCAGCCCCGGGGACAGCTCCTATGGCTACACCTTC.

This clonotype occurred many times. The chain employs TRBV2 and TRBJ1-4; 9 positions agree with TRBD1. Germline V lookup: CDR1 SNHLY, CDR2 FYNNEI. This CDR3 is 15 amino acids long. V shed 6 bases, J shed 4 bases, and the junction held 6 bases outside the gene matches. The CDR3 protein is CASRSGTGINEKLFF. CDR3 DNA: TGTGCCAGCAGATCCGGGACAGGGATTAATGAAAAACTGTTTTTT.

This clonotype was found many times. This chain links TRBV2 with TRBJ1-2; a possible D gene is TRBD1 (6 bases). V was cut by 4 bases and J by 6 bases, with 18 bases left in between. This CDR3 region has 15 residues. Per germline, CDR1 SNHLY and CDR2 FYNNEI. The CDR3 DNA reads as TGTGCCAGCAGTGCCGAGTCGGGACATGACAATGGCTACACCTTC. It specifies CASSAESGHDNGYTF.

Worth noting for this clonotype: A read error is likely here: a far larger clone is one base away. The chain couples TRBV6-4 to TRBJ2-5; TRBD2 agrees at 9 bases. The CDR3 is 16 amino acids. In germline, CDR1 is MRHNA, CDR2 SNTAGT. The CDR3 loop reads CASSYRPSGIGETQCF. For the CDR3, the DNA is TGTGCCAGCAGTTACCGGCCTAGCGGGATTGGGGAGACCCAGTGCTTC.

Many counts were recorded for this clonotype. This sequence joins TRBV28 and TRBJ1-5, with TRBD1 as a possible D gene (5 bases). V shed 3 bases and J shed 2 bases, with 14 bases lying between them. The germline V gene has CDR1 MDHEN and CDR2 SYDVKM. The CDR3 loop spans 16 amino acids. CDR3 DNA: TGTGCCAGCAGTTTCCAGGGTAGCATCCGCAATCAGCCCCAGCATTTT. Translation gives CASSFQGSIRNQPQHF.

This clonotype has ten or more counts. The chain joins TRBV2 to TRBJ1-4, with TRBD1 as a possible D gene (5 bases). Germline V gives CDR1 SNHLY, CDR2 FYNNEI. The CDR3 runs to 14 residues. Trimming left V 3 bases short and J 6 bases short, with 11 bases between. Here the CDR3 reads CASSDQGGDEKLFF. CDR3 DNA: TGTGCCAGCAGTGACCAGGGAGGGGATGAAAAACTGTTTTTT.